This T cell receptor (beta chain) was recovered during a study of T cells expressing NK-cell markers. The overall study: According to the study, TCR beta repertoires originated from sorted CD3+CD56+NKG2C+, CD3+CD56+NKG2C- and CD3+CD56-NKG2C+ T cells. One of eight sequenced donors was HCMV-seronegative; the other seven were seropositive. Findings and limits, study-wide: NKG2C+ dominant clonotype frequencies in over 5 donors were about 1.0-7.0% of CD8+ T cells. In a handful of donors, dominant clonotypes made up about 28.3-65% of CD3+CD56-NKG2C+ cells.

Remarks on this clonotype: Its target is not known.

Using the 5' RACE reads, TCRdb records one entry per CDR3 protein without DNA. The sample table includes about 380,000 distinct CDR3 sequences. The CDR3 has 16 residues. This receptor was taken from a man aged 18-69 years in good health. The source material was blood T cells: a sorted CD56 or NKG2C T cell subset, CD4+ or CD8+ T cells, or bulk PBMC T cells (not recorded which). The chain links TRBV12-3 or TRBV12-4 to TRBJ2-3; TCRdb's D call, TRBD1, is unchecked because there is no DNA. The CDR3 protein is CASSLRGPDYTDTQYF.